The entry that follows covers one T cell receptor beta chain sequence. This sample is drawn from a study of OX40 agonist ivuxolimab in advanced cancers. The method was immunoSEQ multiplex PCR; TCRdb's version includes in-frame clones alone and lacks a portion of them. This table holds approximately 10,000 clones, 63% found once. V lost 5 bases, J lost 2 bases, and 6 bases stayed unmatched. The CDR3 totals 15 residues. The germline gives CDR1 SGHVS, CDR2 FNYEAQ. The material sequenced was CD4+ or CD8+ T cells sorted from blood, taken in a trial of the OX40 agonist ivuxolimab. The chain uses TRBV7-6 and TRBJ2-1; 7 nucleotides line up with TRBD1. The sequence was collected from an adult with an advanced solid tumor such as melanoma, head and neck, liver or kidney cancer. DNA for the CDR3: TGTGCCAGCAGCCCGGACAGGAGCCCCTACAATGAGCAGTTCTTC. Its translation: CASSPDRSPYNEQFF. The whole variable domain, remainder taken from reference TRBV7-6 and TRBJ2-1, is GAGVSQSPRYKVTKRGQDVALRCDPISGHVSLYWYRQALGQGPEFLTYFNYEAQQDKSGLPNDRFSAERPEGSISTLTIQRTEQRDSAMYRCASSPDRSPYNEQFFGPGTRLTVL.